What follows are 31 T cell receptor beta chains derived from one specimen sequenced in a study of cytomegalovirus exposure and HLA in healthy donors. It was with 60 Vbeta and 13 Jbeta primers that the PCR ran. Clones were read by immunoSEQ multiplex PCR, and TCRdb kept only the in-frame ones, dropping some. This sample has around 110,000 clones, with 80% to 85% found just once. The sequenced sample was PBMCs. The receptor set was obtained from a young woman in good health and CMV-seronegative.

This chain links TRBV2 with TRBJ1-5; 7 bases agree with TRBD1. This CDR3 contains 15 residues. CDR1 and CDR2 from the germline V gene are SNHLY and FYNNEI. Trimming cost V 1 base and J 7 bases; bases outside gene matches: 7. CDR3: CASSEERTGSQPQHF. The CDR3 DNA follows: TGTGCCAGCAGTGAAGAGAGGACAGGAAGCCAGCCCCAGCATTTT.

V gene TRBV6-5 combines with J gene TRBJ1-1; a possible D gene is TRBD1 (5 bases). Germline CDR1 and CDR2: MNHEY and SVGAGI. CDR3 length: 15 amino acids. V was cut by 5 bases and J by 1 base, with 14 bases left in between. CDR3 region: CASSLDSGRNTEAFF. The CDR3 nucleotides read TGTGCCAGCAGTCTCGACAGTGGTAGGAACACTGAAGCTTTCTTT.

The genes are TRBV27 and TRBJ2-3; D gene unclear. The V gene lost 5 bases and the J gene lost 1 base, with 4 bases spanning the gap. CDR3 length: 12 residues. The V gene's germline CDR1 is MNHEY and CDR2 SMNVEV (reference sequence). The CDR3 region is CASSRGTDTQYF. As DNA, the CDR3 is TGTGCCAGCAGTCGCGGCACAGATACGCAGTATTTT.

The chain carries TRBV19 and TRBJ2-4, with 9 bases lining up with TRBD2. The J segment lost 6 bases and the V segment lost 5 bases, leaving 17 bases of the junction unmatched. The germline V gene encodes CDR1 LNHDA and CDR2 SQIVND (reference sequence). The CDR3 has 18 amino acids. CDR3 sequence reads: CASSPGVAGVGNGNIQYF. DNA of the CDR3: TGTGCCAGTAGTCCCGGGGTAGCGGGAGTGGGTAACGGAAACATTCAGTACTTC.

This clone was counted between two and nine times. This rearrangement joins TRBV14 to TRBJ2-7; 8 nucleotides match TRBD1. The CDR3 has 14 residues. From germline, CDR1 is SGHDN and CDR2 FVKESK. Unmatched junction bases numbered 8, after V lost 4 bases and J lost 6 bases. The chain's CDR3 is CASSPRQGSGEQYF. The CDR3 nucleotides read TGTGCCAGCAGCCCCCGACAGGGGTCTGGCGAGCAGTACTTC.

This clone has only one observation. The CDR3, as DNA: TGTGCCAGTAGTAGGGGACAGATTCAAGAGACCCAGTACTTC. Its translation is CASSRGQIQETQYF. The V gene is TRBV19, the J gene TRBJ2-5, with TRBD1 matching over 7 bases. J gave up 2 bases and V 4 bases, and 4 bases lay outside the gene matches. The CDR3 runs to 14 residues. Looked up from germline, CDR1 is LNHDA and CDR2 is SQIVND (reference sequence).

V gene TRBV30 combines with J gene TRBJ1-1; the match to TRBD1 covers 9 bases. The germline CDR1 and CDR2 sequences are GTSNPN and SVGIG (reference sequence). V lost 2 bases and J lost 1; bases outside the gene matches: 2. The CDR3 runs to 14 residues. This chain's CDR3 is CAWSRQGENTEAFF. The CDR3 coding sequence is TGTGCCTGGAGTCGACAGGGGGAGAACACTGAAGCTTTCTTT.

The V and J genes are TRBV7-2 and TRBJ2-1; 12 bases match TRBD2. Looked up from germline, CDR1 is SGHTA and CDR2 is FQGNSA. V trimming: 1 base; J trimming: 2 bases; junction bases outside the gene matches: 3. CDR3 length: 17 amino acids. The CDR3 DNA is TGTGCCAGCAGCTTAGAGGCTAGCGGGAGGGCCTACAATGAGCAGTTCTTC. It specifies CASSLEASGRAYNEQFF.

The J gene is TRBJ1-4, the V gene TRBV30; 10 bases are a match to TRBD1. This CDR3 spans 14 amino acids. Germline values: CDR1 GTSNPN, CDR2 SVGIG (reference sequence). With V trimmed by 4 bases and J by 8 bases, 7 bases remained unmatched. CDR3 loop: CAWMTGTGDEKLFF. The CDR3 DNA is TGTGCCTGGATGACCGGGACAGGGGACGAAAAACTGTTTTTT.

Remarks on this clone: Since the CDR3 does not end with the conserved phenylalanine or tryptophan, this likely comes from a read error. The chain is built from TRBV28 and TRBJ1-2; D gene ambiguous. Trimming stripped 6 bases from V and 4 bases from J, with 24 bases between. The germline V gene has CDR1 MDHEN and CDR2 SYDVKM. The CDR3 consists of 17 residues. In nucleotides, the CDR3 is TGTGCCAGCAGCCGTACTTTTATCAATACGGGATCCTATGGCTACACCCTC. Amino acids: CASSRTFINTGSYGYTL.

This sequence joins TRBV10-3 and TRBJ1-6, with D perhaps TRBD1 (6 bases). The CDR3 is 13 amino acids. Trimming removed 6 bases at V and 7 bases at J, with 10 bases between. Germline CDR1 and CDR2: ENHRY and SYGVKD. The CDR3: CAIRDSVNSPLHF. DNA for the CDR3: TGTGCCATCAGGGACAGCGTAAATTCACCCCTCCACTTT.

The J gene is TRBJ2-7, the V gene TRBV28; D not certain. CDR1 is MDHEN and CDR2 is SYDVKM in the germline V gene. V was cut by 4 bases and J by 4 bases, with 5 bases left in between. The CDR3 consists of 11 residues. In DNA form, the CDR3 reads TGTGCCAGCAGTTCCCGTTACGAGCAGTACTTC. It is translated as CASSSRYEQYF.

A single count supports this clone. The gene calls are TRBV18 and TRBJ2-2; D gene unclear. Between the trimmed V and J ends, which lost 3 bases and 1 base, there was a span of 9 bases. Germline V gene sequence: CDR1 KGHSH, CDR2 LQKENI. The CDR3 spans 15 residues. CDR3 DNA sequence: TGTGCCAGCTCACCGCTCGACAAGAACACCGGGGAGCTGTTTTTT. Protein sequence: CASSPLDKNTGELFF.

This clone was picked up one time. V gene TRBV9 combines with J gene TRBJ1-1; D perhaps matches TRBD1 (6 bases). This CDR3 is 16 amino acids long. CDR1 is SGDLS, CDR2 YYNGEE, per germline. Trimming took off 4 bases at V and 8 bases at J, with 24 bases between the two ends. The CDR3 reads CASSRGGGENLSEAFF. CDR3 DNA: TGTGCCAGCAGCCGGGGAGGGGGTGAAAATCTTTCCGAAGCTTTCTTT.

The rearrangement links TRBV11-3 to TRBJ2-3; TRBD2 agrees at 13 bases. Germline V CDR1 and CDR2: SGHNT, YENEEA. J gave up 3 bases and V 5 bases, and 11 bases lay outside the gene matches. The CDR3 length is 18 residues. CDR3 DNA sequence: TGTGCCAGCAGCCTCGGGACTAGCGGGACGCATAATACAGATACGCAGTATTTT. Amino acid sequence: CASSLGTSGTHNTDTQYF.

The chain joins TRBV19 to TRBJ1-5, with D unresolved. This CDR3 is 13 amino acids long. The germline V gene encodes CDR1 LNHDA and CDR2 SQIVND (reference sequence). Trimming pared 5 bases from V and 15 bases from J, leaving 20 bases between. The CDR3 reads CASSPTEGPIGHF. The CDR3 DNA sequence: TGTGCCAGTAGTCCGACCGAGGGCCCTATCGGGCATTTT.

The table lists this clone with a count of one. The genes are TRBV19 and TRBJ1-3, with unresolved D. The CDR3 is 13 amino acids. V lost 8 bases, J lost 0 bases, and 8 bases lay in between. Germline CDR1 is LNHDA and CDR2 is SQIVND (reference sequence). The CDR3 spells CASASSSGNTIYF. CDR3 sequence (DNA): TGTGCCAGTGCTTCTAGCTCTGGAAACACCATATATTTT.

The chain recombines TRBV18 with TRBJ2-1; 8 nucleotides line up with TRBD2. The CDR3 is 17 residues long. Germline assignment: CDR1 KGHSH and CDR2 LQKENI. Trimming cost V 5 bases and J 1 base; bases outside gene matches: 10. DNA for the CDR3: TGTGCCAGCTCATCCTCAAGCGGGAGCGGTTCCTACAATGAGCAGTTCTTC. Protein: CASSSSSGSGSYNEQFF.

The CDR3 coding sequence is TGTGCCAGCAGCTTGATTGGAGCGGGCAGCGGGTTAGGGACTGAAGCTTTCTTT. Its protein product is CASSLIGAGSGLGTEAFF. The chain combines TRBV5-4 with TRBJ1-1; D gene ambiguous. Germline V gene sequence: CDR1 SGHNT, CDR2 YYREEE (reference sequence). V was shortened by 1 base and J by 5 bases, with 24 bases between the two germline ends. This CDR3 region has 18 residues.

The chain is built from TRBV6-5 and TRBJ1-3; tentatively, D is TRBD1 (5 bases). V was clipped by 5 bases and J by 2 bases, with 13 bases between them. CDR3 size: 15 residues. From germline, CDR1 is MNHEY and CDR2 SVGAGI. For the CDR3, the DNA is TGTGCCAGCAGTCCTACCGGGACTCCTGGAAACACCATATATTTT. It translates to CASSPTGTPGNTIYF.

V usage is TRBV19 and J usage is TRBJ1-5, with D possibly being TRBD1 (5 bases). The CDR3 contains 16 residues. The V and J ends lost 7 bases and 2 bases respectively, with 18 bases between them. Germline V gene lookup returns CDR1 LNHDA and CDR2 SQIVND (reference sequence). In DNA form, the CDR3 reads TGTGCCAGTACCCTCGTGGGGGGATGGGGCAATCAGCCCCAGCATTTT. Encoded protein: CASTLVGGWGNQPQHF.

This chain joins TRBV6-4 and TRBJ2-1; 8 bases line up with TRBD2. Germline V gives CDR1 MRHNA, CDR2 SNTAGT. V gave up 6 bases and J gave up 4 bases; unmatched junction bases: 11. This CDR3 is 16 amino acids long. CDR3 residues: CASSFLIGGEYNEQFF. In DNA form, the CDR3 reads TGTGCCAGCAGCTTCCTAATCGGGGGGGAGTACAATGAGCAGTTCTTC.

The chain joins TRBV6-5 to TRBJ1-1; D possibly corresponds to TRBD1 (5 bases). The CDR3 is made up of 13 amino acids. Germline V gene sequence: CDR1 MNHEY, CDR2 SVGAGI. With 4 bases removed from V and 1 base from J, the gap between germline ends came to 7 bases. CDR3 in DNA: TGTGCCAGCAGTTCGACAGCGAACACTGAAGCTTTCTTT. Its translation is CASSSTANTEAFF.

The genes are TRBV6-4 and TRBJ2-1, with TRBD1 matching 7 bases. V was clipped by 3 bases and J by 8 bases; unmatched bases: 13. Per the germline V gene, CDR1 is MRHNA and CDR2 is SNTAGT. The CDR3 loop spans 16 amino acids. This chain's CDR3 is CASSEVPTGLGHEQFF. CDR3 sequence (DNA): TGTGCCAGCAGTGAGGTCCCGACAGGGCTTGGCCATGAGCAGTTCTTC.

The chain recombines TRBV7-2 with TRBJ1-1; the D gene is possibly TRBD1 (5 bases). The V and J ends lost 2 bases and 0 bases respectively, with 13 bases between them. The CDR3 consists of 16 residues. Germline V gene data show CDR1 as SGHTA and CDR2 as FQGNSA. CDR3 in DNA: TGTGCCAGCAGCTTATCCACGGGACTGCTGAACACTGAAGCTTTCTTT. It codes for CASSLSTGLLNTEAFF. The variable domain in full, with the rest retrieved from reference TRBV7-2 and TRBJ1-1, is GAGVSQSPSNKVTEKGKDVELRCDPISGHTALYWYRQSLGQGLEFLIYFQGNSAPDKSGLPSDRFSAERTGGSVSTLTIQRTQQEDSAVYLCASSLSTGLLNTEAFFGQGTRLTVV.

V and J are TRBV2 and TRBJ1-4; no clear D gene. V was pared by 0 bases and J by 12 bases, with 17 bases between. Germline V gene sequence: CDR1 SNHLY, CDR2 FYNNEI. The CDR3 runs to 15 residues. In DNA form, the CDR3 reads TGTGCCAGCAGTGAAGCTTCGTACAGCGGGGAAGAACTGTTTTTT. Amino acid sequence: CASSEASYSGEELFF. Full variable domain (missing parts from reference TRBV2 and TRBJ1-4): EPEVTQTPSHQVTQMGQEVILRCVPISNHLYFYWYRQILGQKVEFLVSFYNNEISEKSEIFDDQFSVERPDGSNFTLKIRSTKLEDSAMYFCASSEASYSGEELFFGSGTQLSVL.

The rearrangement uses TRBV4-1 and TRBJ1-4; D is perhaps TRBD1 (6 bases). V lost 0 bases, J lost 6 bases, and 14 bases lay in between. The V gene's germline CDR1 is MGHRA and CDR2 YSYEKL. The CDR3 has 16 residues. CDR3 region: CASSQEGGRGDEKLFF. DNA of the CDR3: TGCGCCAGCAGCCAAGAAGGGGGGCGGGGGGATGAAAAACTGTTTTTT.

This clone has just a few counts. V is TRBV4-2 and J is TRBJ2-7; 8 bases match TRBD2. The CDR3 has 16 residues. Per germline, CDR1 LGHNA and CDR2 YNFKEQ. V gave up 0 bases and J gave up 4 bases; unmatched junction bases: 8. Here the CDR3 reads CASSQDRSGSIYEQYF. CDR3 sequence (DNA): TGTGCCAGCAGCCAAGATAGGAGCGGGAGCATTTACGAGCAGTACTTC.

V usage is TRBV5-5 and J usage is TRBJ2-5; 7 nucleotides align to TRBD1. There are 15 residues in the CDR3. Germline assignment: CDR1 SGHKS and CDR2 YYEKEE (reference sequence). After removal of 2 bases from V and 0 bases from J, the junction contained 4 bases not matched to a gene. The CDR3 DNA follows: TGTGCCAGCAGCTTTAGGGACAGAGACCAAGAGACCCAGTACTTC. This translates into CASSFRDRDQETQYF.

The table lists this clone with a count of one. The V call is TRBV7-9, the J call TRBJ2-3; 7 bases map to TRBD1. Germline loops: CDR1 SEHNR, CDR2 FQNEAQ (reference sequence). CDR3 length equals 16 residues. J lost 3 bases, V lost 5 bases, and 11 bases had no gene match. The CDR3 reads CASSGKTGLDTDTQYF. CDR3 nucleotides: TGTGCCAGCAGCGGAAAGACAGGGCTGGATACAGATACGCAGTATTTT.

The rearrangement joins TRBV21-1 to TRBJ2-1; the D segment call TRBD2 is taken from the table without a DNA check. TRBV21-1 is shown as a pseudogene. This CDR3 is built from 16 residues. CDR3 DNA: TGTGCCAGCAGCACCGACCGCGGGAGGTGGGACAATGAGCAGTTCTTC. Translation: CASSTDRGRWDNEQFF.